This paragraph covers one T cell receptor (beta chain) sequence. The antigen remains undetermined. These data originate in a study of CD4 T cells in relation to SARS-CoV-2 and coronaviruses. As for the study in general: After about nine days of antigen culture, PBMC TCR beta CDR3s were sequenced. Crossreactive spike epitopes shared across donors were mapped to their HLA restriction. The negative reference was HIV-1 Nef peptide pool or peptide-free culture.

There are 14 residues in the CDR3. Per germline, CDR1 GTSNPN and CDR2 SVGIG (reference sequence). The V end was cut by 4 bases, the J end by 4 bases, with 16 bases between. CD4+ T cells from unexposed donors were obtained before the COVID-19 pandemic (2011-2018). Isolation of CD4+ T cells took place after around eleven days in culture. Testing used SARS-CoV-2 S/N and four cold-coronavirus spikes on unexposed-donor CD4+ T cells, cells permitting. Libraries were prepared by immunoSEQ multiplex PCR; TCRdb keeps only in-frame clonotypes and omits some of them. Found here are about 25,000 clones, about three quarters of them singletons; the top ten hold around a fifth.

The TCR originated in a human donor in good health. Sequenced input: CD4+ T cells from PBMCs, cultured in vitro. The chain is built from TRBV30 and TRBJ1-1, with D hard to call. The CDR3 DNA reads as TGTGCCTGGAACCGAATGCGGGTCGGCACTGAAGCTTTCTTT. It encodes CAWNRMRVGTEAFF.